This T cell receptor (beta chain) was observed in a study of CD8 T cells in ankylosing spondylitis. This clonotype occurred a few times. Its antigen is unidentified. Study-level findings and limits: Clones linked with disease were CD8+ and fairly uncommon in the peripheral blood. Blood of patients with ankylosing spondylitis appeared to be characterized by a TCR beta motif of eight highly homologous variants. Reportedly, matched ankylosing spondylitis synovial fluid was significantly enriched for disease-linked clones.

The CDR3 is 14 amino acids. Per germline, CDR1 ENHRY and CDR2 SYGVKD. The J segment lost 2 bases and the V segment lost 7 bases, leaving 8 bases of the junction unmatched. Making the TCR beta libraries involved quantitative 5'-RACE with molecular barcodes. MiXCR, applied by TCRdb to the 5' RACE reads, yields one record per CDR3 protein. The table records around 250,000 distinct CDR3 sequences, roughly a third of them present only once. The V call is TRBV10-3, the J call TRBJ2-7, with TRBD1 identical over 7 bases. The source material was blood, either unsorted or a sorted T cell fraction (not recorded which). The sequence was obtained from a male donor with ankylosing spondylitis or in good health (not recorded which). This CDR3 is CAITGTGATYEQYF. The DNA of the CDR3 is TGTGCCATCACCGGAACAGGGGCCACCTACGAGCAGTACTTC.